This T cell receptor beta chain came from a study of blood T cell repertoires in COVID-19. On the study more broadly: From T cells, B-cell-depleted T cells, or PBMCs came the material, which was cDNA or gDNA.

The CDR3 runs 12 residues. Trimming shortened V by 5 bases and J by 7 bases, and 9 bases separated the two germline ends. The germline CDR1 and CDR2 sequences are SGHTA and FQGNSA. Per the original methods: Nucleated cell counts were estimated from reference gene primer amplification. The data were produced by immunoSEQ multiplex PCR, yet TCRdb's version contains in-frame clones alone and is incomplete. V and J calls and clone size are given by that table; D and trimming were obtained from the DNA. Seen here are under 250,000 clones, around 83% observed once, and the top ten hold about 8.9%. The clonotype originates from a woman between 45 and 65 years old with acute or convalescent COVID-19. The rearrangement links TRBV7-2 to TRBJ2-1; D is possibly TRBD2 (5 bases). Sequenced material: peripheral blood. The CDR3 here is CASSRGRNEQFF. CDR3 DNA: TGTGCCAGCAGCCGGGGAAGGAATGAGCAGTTCTTC.